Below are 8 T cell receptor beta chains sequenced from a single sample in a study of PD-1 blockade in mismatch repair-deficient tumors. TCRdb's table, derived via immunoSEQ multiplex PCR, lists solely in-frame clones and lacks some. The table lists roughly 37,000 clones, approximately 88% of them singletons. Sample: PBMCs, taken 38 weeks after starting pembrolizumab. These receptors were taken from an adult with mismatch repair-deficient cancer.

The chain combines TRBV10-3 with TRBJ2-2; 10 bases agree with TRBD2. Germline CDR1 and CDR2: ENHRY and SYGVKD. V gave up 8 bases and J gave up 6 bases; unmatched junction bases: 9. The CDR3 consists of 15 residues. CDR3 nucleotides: TGTGCCATCGGCGCGGCACTAGCGGGACCCGGGGAGCTGTTTTTT. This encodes CAIGAALAGPGELFF.

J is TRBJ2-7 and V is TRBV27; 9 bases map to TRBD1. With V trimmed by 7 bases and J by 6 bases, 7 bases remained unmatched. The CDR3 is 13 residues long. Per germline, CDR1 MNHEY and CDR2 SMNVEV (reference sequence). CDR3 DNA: TGTGCCAGCACCATGGGACAGGGAGGCGAGCAGTACTTC. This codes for CASTMGQGGEQYF.

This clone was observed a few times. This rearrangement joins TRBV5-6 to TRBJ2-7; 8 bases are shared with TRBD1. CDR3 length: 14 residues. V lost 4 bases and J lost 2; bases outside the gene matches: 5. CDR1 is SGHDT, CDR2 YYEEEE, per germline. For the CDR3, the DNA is TGTGCCAGCAGCCCCGGACAGGGAGCCTACGAGCAGTACTTC. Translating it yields CASSPGQGAYEQYF. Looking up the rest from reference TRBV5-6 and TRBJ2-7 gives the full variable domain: DAGVTQSPTHLIKTRGQQVTLRCSPKSGHDTVSWYQQALGQGPQFIFQYYEEEERQRGNFPDRFSGHQFPNYSSELNVNALLLGDSALYLCASSPGQGAYEQYFGPGTRLTVT.

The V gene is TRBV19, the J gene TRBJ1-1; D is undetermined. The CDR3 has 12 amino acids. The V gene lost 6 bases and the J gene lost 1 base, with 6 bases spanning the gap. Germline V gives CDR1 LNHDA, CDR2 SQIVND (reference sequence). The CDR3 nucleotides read TGTGCCAGTAGGTCGAGGAACACTGAAGCTTTCTTT. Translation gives CASRSRNTEAFF.

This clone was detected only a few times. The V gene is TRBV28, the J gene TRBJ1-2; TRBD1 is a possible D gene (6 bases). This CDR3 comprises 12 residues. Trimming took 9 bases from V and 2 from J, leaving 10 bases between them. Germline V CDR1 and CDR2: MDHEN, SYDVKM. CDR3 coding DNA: TGTGCCAGTGTAACAGGGAACTATGGCTACACCTTC. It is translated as CASVTGNYGYTF.

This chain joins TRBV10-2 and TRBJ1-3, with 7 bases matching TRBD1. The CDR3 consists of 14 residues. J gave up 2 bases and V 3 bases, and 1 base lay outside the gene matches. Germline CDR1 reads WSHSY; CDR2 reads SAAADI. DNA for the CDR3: TGCGCCAGCAGTGAAGGGACAGCTGGAAACACCATATATTTT. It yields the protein CASSEGTAGNTIYF.

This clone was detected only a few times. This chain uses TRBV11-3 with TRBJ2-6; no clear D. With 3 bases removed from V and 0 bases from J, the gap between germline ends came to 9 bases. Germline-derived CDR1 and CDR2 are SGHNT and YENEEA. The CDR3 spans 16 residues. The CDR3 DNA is TGTGCCAGCAGCTTTAACCAGTTCTCTGGGGCCAACGTCCTGACTTTC. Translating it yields CASSFNQFSGANVLTF.

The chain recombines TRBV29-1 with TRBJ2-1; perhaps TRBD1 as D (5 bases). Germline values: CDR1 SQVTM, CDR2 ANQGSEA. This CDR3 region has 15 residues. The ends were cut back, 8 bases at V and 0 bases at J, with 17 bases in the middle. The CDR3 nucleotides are TGCAGCACAACAGGTCAATTTACCTCCTACAATGAGCAGTTCTTC. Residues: CSTTGQFTSYNEQFF.